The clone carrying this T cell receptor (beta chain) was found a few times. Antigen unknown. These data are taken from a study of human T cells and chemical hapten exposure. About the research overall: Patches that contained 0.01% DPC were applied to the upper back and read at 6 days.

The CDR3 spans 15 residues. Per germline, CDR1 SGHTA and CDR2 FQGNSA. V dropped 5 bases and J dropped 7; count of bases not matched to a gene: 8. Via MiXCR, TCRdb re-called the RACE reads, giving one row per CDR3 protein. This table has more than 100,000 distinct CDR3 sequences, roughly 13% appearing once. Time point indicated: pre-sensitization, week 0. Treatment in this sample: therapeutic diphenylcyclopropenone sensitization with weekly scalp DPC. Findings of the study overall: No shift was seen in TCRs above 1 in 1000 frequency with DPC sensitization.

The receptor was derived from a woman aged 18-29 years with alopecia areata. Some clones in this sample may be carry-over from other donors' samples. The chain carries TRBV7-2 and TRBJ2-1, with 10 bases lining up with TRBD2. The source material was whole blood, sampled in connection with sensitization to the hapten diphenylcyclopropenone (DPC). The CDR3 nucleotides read TGTGCCAGCAGCGCCCTAGCGGGGGCCGGGAATGAGCAGTTCTTC. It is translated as CASSALAGAGNEQFF.